This T cell receptor beta chain is from a study of cytomegalovirus exposure and HLA in healthy donors (TCRdb year 2017). In the study overall: An earlier analysis of 587 of the donors reported about 250 Gb of sequence data and some 120 million unique TCR beta sequences from 150 million to 200 million T cells. Approximately 300 gigabases of sequencing data and 70 million to 95 million unique TCR sequences made up an early release that covered approximately 620 HLA-typed donors. Of the roughly 390 genotyped donors, 75% to 85% were placed in the genetic ancestry cluster associated with self-reported Caucasian donors. The study aimed to test whether signatures of past pathogen exposure could be identified by cataloging public T cell receptors. Using immunosequencing, the study profiled T cell repertoires from around 670 subjects and related those repertoires to cytomegalovirus serostatus. A separate validation cohort of 100 to 150 different subjects was used in addition to the 666-subject first cohort. The study combined high-throughput TCR immunosequencing, statistical association of individual TCRs with disease status, and machine learning to predict cytomegalovirus infection status. A later analysis re-examined previously published TCR beta repertoires from 500 to 700 donors and added high-resolution HLA genotyping to investigate patterns of TCR occurrence. In the later analysis, no new phenotypic data were used to find candidate immune exposures; instead, reliance was placed on TCR beta sequences and their occurrence across donors. To decide whether each TCR beta V gene segment behaved as functional or pseudogenic, an earlier analysis of some 600 of the donors relied on high-throughput TCR beta sequencing. Alongside the repertoire data, information on donor age, sex, ethnicity and CMV serostatus was compiled. A later genetic analysis used genome-wide SNP genotypes for about three fifths of the roughly 700 donors, treating that subset as a discovery cohort. All discovery cohort repertoires had been generated on a single sequencing platform. HLA typing included class I and class II loci at four-digit resolution. Typing coverage varied by locus: roughly 629-640 donors for A, B, C, DRB1 and DQB1; approximately 560 for DQA1; about 570 for DPA1; roughly 450 for DPB1. A few DR-DQ haplotypes were treated as single units for association and clustering because of strong linkage in the cohort. Among some 400 genotyped donors of the cohort, an average of approximately 240,000 unique TCR beta nucleotide sequences was sequenced per donor, of which about 18% were non-productive.

Broad study findings and their caveats: The authors suggested that the approach could potentially be extended to other disease states and immunological phenotypes. A cluster of highly shared sequence variants was judged likely to represent a technical artifact of the sequencing pipeline. In this cohort, only TCR beta chains were sequenced, and detectable features were limited by the absence of alpha or paired-chain data. A later genetic analysis reported fewer N-insertions in productive TCRs among donors in an Asian-associated ancestry cluster than the roughly 700-donor mean. HLA typing was unavailable for some donors at each locus, so association tests used only the typed subset. In a later analysis, 16,951 TCR beta sequences were associated with specific HLA alleles at a false discovery rate of 0.05. The classifier was reported to diagnose cytomegalovirus status with high specificity and sensitivity in both the original and validation cohorts. Most TCR sequences were observed very rarely across donors, whereas some public TCRs were present in many individuals. A later analysis found that TCR association rates varied across HLA loci, with DRB1 alleles showing the most associated TCRs and HLA-C alleles the fewest. In an earlier analysis of 587 of the donors, most TCR beta V segments appeared in productive rearrangements about 90% or about 30% of the time, broadly matching IMGT annotations. The earlier analysis of a few hundred of the donors excluded 15 to 20 rarely observed V segments, including chromosome 9 orphons, because counts were too low. In the study, 150 to 200 TCR beta chains were listed as associated with cytomegalovirus. Some IMGT-functional V segments, including TRBV6-2 and TRBV6-3, could not be distinguished by the 87-base-pair reads and were therefore excluded. A further reported finding was that TCR beta sequences accurately predicted the HLA-A and HLA-B alleles for most subjects in the first cohort. A later genetic analysis associated a missense DCLRE1C variant with V-gene and J-gene trimming of TCR beta chains, and an independent cohort replicated the association. When HLA alleles, especially DR and DQ, strongly co-occurred, TCR associations were difficult to assign to individual alleles. Roughly uniform sequencing depth across donors was assumed in presence/absence analyses, although this assumption may not hold. The only immune exposure information available for the cohort was CMV serostatus. In a later analysis, HLA-associated TCR beta chains showed more clonal expansion and lower generation probabilities than non-associated chains that were equally common. In vitro tests confirmed that a few of the cytomegalovirus-associated TCR beta chains recognize cytomegalovirus antigens. Several of the top co-occurrence clusters appeared to be linked to parvovirus B19, influenza, CMV and Epstein-Barr virus, according to a later analysis. Correlated functional status among segregating V segments might reflect linkage disequilibrium, but an unknown experimental factor could not be ruled out. In a later analysis, most CMV-associated TCR beta chains were found to appear HLA-restricted, with HLA associations seemingly driven largely by CMV exposure.

The library was built by means of the immunoSEQ multiplex PCR assay. For the multiplex PCR, a mixture combining 60 forward primers for TCR Vbeta segments and 13 reverse primers for TCR Jbeta segments was used. The CDR3 region of rearranged TCR beta genes was amplified from genomic DNA with a multiplex PCR assay. The amplified TCR beta libraries were sequenced on the Illumina HiSeq System as 87-base-pair reads. In the authors' own workflow: Across the 700 or so repertoires, a later analysis counted approximately 75 million unique TCR beta chains, about 10 million of which were shared by at least two donors. A nearest-neighbor algorithm error-corrected the raw reads and collapsed the reads into unique sequences, merging closely related sequences to remove PCR and sequencing errors. CDR3 sequences were aligned to IMGT reference sequences to assign V, D and J gene segments. For a sequence to be retained, a match of at least six nucleotides was required to both a V gene segment and a J gene segment. Rearrangements were classified as productive when the CDR3 lacked stop codons and remained in frame with V and J, and all other rearrangements were classified as non-productive. Following IMGT convention, CDR3 was defined as the stretch from the second conserved V-encoded cysteine to the conserved J-encoded phenylalanine. In an earlier analysis of more than 550 of the donors, sequences lacking an unambiguous match to a single V gene segment were excluded. An earlier analysis of almost 600 of the donors classified V segments as functional when productive rearrangements were above 56.7% and as segregating when the standard deviation between donors was above 5%. To diagnose cytomegalovirus status from the catalog of TCR beta chain sequences, a statistical classification framework was built. In a later analysis, TCR nucleotide sequences were compared against IMGT/GENE-DB human TR gene sequences so that V and J genes could be assigned. Using the TCRdist pipeline, a later analysis assigned CDR3 sequences along with most-parsimonious VDJ recombination scenarios. A later analysis defined each TCR beta chain by its CDR3 amino acid sequence plus V-gene family, and excluded reads lacking a unique V-gene family. To address suspected cross-contamination and a sequencing artifact, a later analysis removed some 620 highly shared, low-generation-probability nucleotide sequences. For each public chain, a later analysis derived a clonal expansion index from normalized ranks of inferred template counts within each repertoire. Generation probabilities in a later analysis came from a VDJ recombination model fitted to out-of-frame rearrangements, and those results were checked against IGoR. A later analysis scored TCR-TCR, TCR-HLA and TCR-CMV co-occurrence with hypergeometric tests, applying a repertoire-size bias correction to TCR pairs. False discovery rates were estimated in a later analysis by permuting HLA or CMV assignments 20 times. A later analysis grouped co-occurring TCRs with DBSCAN, adding TCRdist sequence similarity when clustering within HLA-allele-positive subsets. For co-occurrence clustering, repertoires with fewer than 30,000 or more than 120,000 public chains were excluded, along with four to six repertoires with anomalous nucleotide sharing. TCRdb mirrors the immuneACCESS table, restricted to in-frame sequences. Some clones are absent from its copies; in checked studies, under half trace to an unresolved V gene, and the reason for the others is unknown. V, J and clone size reflect that table, while D and trimming were determined from the DNA. This sample has 200,000 to 250,000 clones in its table, and around 83% of those were observed once. Around 3% of the sample rests with the top ten.

The cohort comprised several hundred healthy bone marrow donors. At the time of sampling, all cohort members were nominally healthy, though unrecorded immune exposures were likely present. The donor tested CMV seronegative, placing the donor among the 350 or so seronegative members of the cohort. A peripheral blood sample was collected from each donor, and TCR beta sequencing was performed on peripheral blood mononuclear cells. The Qiagen DNeasy Blood Extraction Kit was used to extract genomic DNA from the blood cell samples. The CDR3 starts with the cysteine, ends with the phenylalanine, and has 14 residues. Of the read, only the CDR3 DNA is kept; its 42 bases are in frame from base 1. Trimming takes 4 bases from V and 3 bases from J, and the germline ends sit 12 bases apart. CDR1 and CDR2 are read off the germline V gene (reference sequence) as PRHDT and FYEKMQ. On this clone itself: It has no known antigen specificity. Base qualities are missing; no much larger clone stands one base away.

The sequence joins TRBV13 to TRBJ1-2, with a weak D call of TRBD1 (5 bases match). The TCR was taken from a woman in her thirties or forties in good health and CMV-seronegative. What was sequenced was PBMCs. The CDR3 region has the sequence CASSYAQGHYGYTF. The nucleotide sequence reads as follows: TGTGCCAGCAGCTATGCTCAGGGCCACTATGGCTACACCTTC.